This paragraph covers one TCR beta chain sequence. The germline V gene has CDR1 LGHDT and CDR2 YNNKEL (reference sequence). Between the trimmed V and J ends, which lost 0 bases and 4 bases, there was a span of 12 bases. CDR3 length equals 15 residues. This entry comes from a study of control samples from healthy donors and cancer patients. The repertoire was sequenced with immunoSEQ multiplex PCR; TCRdb's copy has only in-frame clones and lacks some. The sample has 100,000 to 150,000 clones, 85% to 95% seen once. The rearrangement links TRBV3-1 (or the pseudogene TRBV3-2) to TRBJ1-2; weak D call: TRBD1 (5 bases). The specimen sequenced was PBMCs. The origin of this receptor is a man at least 80 years old with head and neck cancer. The CDR3 DNA sequence: TGTGCCAGCAGCCAAGATACGCGGGGGACCTATGGCTACACCTTC. This gives the protein CASSQDTRGTYGYTF.